Listed below are T cell receptor beta chains from one sample, sequenced in a study of cytomegalovirus exposure and HLA in healthy donors. Produced via immunoSEQ multiplex PCR; TCRdb's table is partial and in-frame only. There are just under 95,000 clones in the sample; 84% occur only once, and 5.6% lies in the top ten. Sequences were obtained from PBMCs. The receptors stem from a woman aged 18-30 years in good health and CMV-seropositive. Each CDR3 is given with its conserved first and last residue. D genes are given only for firm matches. Clone size, where shown, is once, few, many, or a class for clones that have expanded.

len: 18; v_gene: TRBV7-9; abundance: NA; d_gene: TRBD1; j_gene: TRBJ2-6; CDR3aa: CASSSPGQGVPGANVLTF; CDR3nt: TGTGCCAGCAGCTCCCCTGGACAGGGGGTCCCTGGGGCCAACGTCCTGACTTTC
len: 16; v_gene: TRBV19; abundance: few; d_gene: TRBD1; j_gene: TRBJ1-4; CDR3aa: CASSIWGQGGNEKLFF; CDR3nt: TGTGCCAGTAGTATCTGGGGACAGGGTGGTAATGAAAAACTGTTTTTT
len: 13; v_gene: TRBV6-6; abundance: NA; d_gene: NA; j_gene: TRBJ1-1; CDR3aa: CASSYEVSTEAFF; CDR3nt: TGTGCCAGCAGTTACGAGGTATCCACTGAAGCTTTCTTT
len: 15; v_gene: TRBV28; abundance: NA; d_gene: NA; j_gene: TRBJ1-1; CDR3aa: CASSVPSAGGTEAFF; CDR3nt: TGTGCCAGCAGCGTTCCGTCGGCGGGGGGAACTGAAGCTTTCTTT
len: 15; v_gene: TRBV2; abundance: NA; d_gene: TRBD2; j_gene: TRBJ2-5; CDR3aa: CASRLQTSGSETQYF; CDR3nt: TGTGCCAGCCGTCTGCAAACTAGCGGGAGTGAGACCCAGTACTTC
len: 14; v_gene: TRBV28; abundance: NA; d_gene: TRBD1; j_gene: TRBJ2-7; CDR3aa: CASSLYRGVYEQYF; CDR3nt: TGTGCCAGCAGTTTATACAGGGGAGTCTACGAGCAGTACTTC
len: 17; v_gene: TRBV27; abundance: NA; d_gene: TRBD2; j_gene: TRBJ2-7; CDR3aa: CASSLIPGPAGAKEQYF; CDR3nt: TGTGCCAGCAGTTTAATCCCTGGTCCCGCGGGAGCAAAGGAGCAGTACTTC
len: 12; v_gene: TRBV7-2; abundance: NA; d_gene: NA; j_gene: TRBJ2-1; CDR3aa: CASSSYSGTAFF; CDR3nt: TGTGCCAGCAGCTCTTATAGCGGGACAGCGTTCTTC
len: 15; v_gene: TRBV19; abundance: NA; d_gene: NA; j_gene: TRBJ2-7; CDR3aa: CASSISPGKSYEQYF; CDR3nt: TGTGCCAGTAGTATAAGTCCAGGCAAATCCTACGAGCAGTACTTC
len: 13; v_gene: TRBV7-2; abundance: NA; d_gene: NA; j_gene: TRBJ1-1; CDR3aa: CASSLRQVTEAFF; CDR3nt: TGTGCCAGCAGCCTTCGACAGGTAACTGAAGCTTTCTTT
len: 14; v_gene: TRBV7-9; abundance: few; d_gene: TRBD2; j_gene: TRBJ2-5; CDR3aa: CASSSSGTKETQYF; CDR3nt: TGTGCCAGCAGCTCGTCCGGGACTAAAGAGACCCAGTACTTC
len: 16; v_gene: TRBV28; abundance: NA; d_gene: TRBD2; j_gene: TRBJ2-7; CDR3aa: CASSSPRTSATYEQYF; CDR3nt: TGTGCCAGCAGTTCACCCAGGACTAGCGCTACCTACGAGCAGTACTTC
len: 11; v_gene: TRBV2; abundance: NA; d_gene: NA; j_gene: TRBJ2-5; CDR3aa: CASSGQETQYF; CDR3nt: TGTGCCAGCAGCGGCCAAGAGACCCAGTACTTC
len: 15; v_gene: TRBV11-1; abundance: NA; d_gene: TRBD2; j_gene: TRBJ2-7; CDR3aa: CASSKRGALLYEQYF; CDR3nt: TGTGCCAGCAGCAAGCGGGGGGCCCTACTGTACGAGCAGTACTTC
len: 15; v_gene: TRBV5-1; abundance: NA; d_gene: NA; j_gene: TRBJ1-2; CDR3aa: CASSFTRDTTYGYTF; CDR3nt: TGCGCCAGCAGCTTTACCCGGGACACCACTTATGGCTACACCTTC
len: 13; v_gene: TRBV11-2; abundance: NA; d_gene: NA; j_gene: TRBJ2-3; CDR3aa: CASSLEMRSGQYF; CDR3nt: TGTGCCAGCAGCTTAGAAATGCGATCGGGGCAGTATTTT
len: 13; v_gene: TRBV6-6; abundance: NA; d_gene: TRBD1; j_gene: TRBJ1-2; CDR3aa: CASRDRVYSGYTF; CDR3nt: TGTGCCAGCAGGGACAGGGTTTATAGTGGCTACACCTTC
len: 14; v_gene: TRBV2; abundance: NA; d_gene: TRBD1; j_gene: TRBJ1-1; CDR3aa: CATRDSPTDTEAFF; CDR3nt: TGTGCCACCCGGGACAGCCCTACTGACACTGAAGCTTTCTTT
len: 15; v_gene: TRBV6-5; abundance: NA; d_gene: NA; j_gene: TRBJ1-4; CDR3aa: CASSYNGSYNEKLFF; CDR3nt: TGTGCCAGCAGTTACAACGGGAGCTATAATGAAAAACTGTTTTTT
len: 12; v_gene: TRBV28; abundance: NA; d_gene: NA; j_gene: TRBJ1-1; CDR3aa: CASSFGFTEAFF; CDR3nt: TGTGCCAGCAGTTTCGGTTTCACTGAAGCTTTCTTT
len: 13; v_gene: TRBV30; abundance: NA; d_gene: TRBD1; j_gene: TRBJ2-5; CDR3aa: CAWSNRGGGTQYF; CDR3nt: TGTGCCTGGAGTAACAGGGGTGGTGGGACCCAGTACTTC
len: 14; v_gene: TRBV6-6; abundance: NA; d_gene: TRBD1; j_gene: TRBJ2-3; CDR3aa: CASIRTGTTDTQYF; CDR3nt: TGTGCCAGCATCCGGACAGGGACCACAGATACGCAGTATTTT
len: 15; v_gene: TRBV7-9; abundance: NA; d_gene: TRBD1; j_gene: TRBJ2-2; CDR3aa: CASSLVGTDTGELFF; CDR3nt: TGTGCCAGCAGCTTAGTGGGGACAGACACCGGGGAGCTGTTTTTT
len: 17; v_gene: TRBV29-1; abundance: NA; d_gene: NA; j_gene: TRBJ2-3; CDR3aa: CSVRGGDARRDLLTQYF; CDR3nt: TGCAGCGTTAGGGGGGGGGACGCCCGCCGAGATCTCCTTACGCAGTATTTT
len: 18; v_gene: TRBV7-8; abundance: NA; d_gene: TRBD2; j_gene: TRBJ2-1; CDR3aa: CASSFETSGRARWDEQFF; CDR3nt: TGTGCCAGCAGCTTCGAGACTAGCGGGAGGGCCAGGTGGGATGAGCAGTTCTTC
len: 14; v_gene: TRBV6-5; abundance: NA; d_gene: TRBD2; j_gene: TRBJ2-7; CDR3aa: CASTRAGRVYEQYF; CDR3nt: TGTGCCAGCACCCGGGCAGGGAGGGTATACGAGCAGTACTTC
len: 15; v_gene: TRBV6-1; abundance: NA; d_gene: NA; j_gene: TRBJ1-2; CDR3aa: CASSELGGPNYGYTF; CDR3nt: TGTGCCAGCAGTGAATTGGGGGGACCTAACTATGGCTACACCTTC
len: 15; v_gene: TRBV7-7; abundance: few; d_gene: NA; j_gene: TRBJ2-1; CDR3aa: CASSFRFAGYNEQFF; CDR3nt: TGTGCTAGCAGCTTTCGGTTTGCCGGGTACAATGAGCAGTTCTTC
len: 16; v_gene: TRBV28; abundance: NA; d_gene: NA; j_gene: TRBJ1-1; CDR3aa: CASTRWSGGDHTEAFF; CDR3nt: TGTGCCAGCACCCGTTGGAGTGGGGGCGATCACACTGAAGCTTTCTTT
len: 15; v_gene: TRBV11-3; abundance: NA; d_gene: TRBD1; j_gene: TRBJ2-1; CDR3aa: CASSPDRVTYNEQFF; CDR3nt: TGTGCCAGCAGCCCAGACAGGGTTACCTACAATGAGCAGTTCTTC
len: 16; v_gene: TRBV5-6; abundance: NA; d_gene: TRBD2; j_gene: TRBJ2-2; CDR3aa: CASSLGLAGGTGELFF; CDR3nt: TGTGCCAGCAGCTTGGGACTAGCGGGGGGAACCGGGGAGCTGTTTTTT
len: 16; v_gene: TRBV5-6; abundance: NA; d_gene: TRBD1; j_gene: TRBJ2-5; CDR3aa: CASRGTWDRGWETQYF; CDR3nt: TGTGCCAGCAGGGGGACCTGGGACAGGGGATGGGAGACCCAGTACTTC
len: 13; v_gene: TRBV5-6; abundance: NA; d_gene: TRBD2; j_gene: TRBJ2-7; CDR3aa: CASSSGGRYEQYF; CDR3nt: TGTGCCAGCAGCTCGGGAGGGCGTTACGAGCAGTACTTC
len: 17; v_gene: TRBV5-3; abundance: NA; d_gene: TRBD1; j_gene: TRBJ1-1; CDR3aa: CARSLPGQGKLGTEAFF; CDR3nt: TGTGCCAGAAGCTTGCCCGGACAGGGGAAGTTGGGCACTGAAGCTTTCTTT
len: 17; v_gene: TRBV27; abundance: NA; d_gene: TRBD1; j_gene: TRBJ1-2; CDR3aa: CASSLSRGTGGRGGYTF; CDR3nt: TGTGCCAGCAGTTTATCGCGCGGGACAGGGGGCAGGGGCGGCTACACCTTC
len: 15; v_gene: TRBV15; abundance: once; d_gene: TRBD1; j_gene: TRBJ1-5; CDR3aa: CATAKTGDSNQPQHF; CDR3nt: TGTGCCACGGCGAAGACAGGGGATAGCAATCAGCCCCAGCATTTT
len: 12; v_gene: TRBV7-9; abundance: NA; d_gene: TRBD1; j_gene: TRBJ1-1; CDR3aa: CASSLGGTGAFF; CDR3nt: TGTGCCAGCAGCTTGGGGGGGACAGGGGCTTTCTTT
len: 17; v_gene: TRBV13; abundance: NA; d_gene: TRBD1; j_gene: TRBJ2-5; CDR3aa: CASSPAGTGGSQETQYF; CDR3nt: TGTGCCAGCAGCCCAGCCGGGACAGGGGGGAGCCAAGAGACCCAGTACTTC
len: 13; v_gene: TRBV2; abundance: few; d_gene: NA; j_gene: TRBJ1-5; CDR3aa: CASSVGGHQPQHF; CDR3nt: TGTGCCAGCAGTGTGGGGGGACATCAGCCCCAGCATTTT
len: 15; v_gene: TRBV19; abundance: NA; d_gene: TRBD1; j_gene: TRBJ2-7; CDR3aa: CASSERTGTLYEQYF; CDR3nt: TGTGCCAGTAGTGAAAGGACAGGGACGTTATACGAGCAGTACTTC
len: 13; v_gene: TRBV6-6; abundance: NA; d_gene: TRBD2; j_gene: TRBJ2-7; CDR3aa: CASRPGGSYEQYF; CDR3nt: TGTGCCAGCCGCCCGGGGGGCTCCTACGAGCAGTACTTC
len: 17; v_gene: TRBV25-1; abundance: many; d_gene: NA; j_gene: TRBJ2-5; CDR3aa: CASSESRSQGAQETQYF; CDR3nt: TGTGCCAGCAGTGAATCCCGGTCACAGGGAGCACAAGAGACCCAGTACTTC
len: 16; v_gene: TRBV5-1; abundance: once; d_gene: NA; j_gene: TRBJ2-2; CDR3aa: CASSLGAGMNTGELFF; CDR3nt: TGCGCCAGCAGCTTGGGGGCAGGGATGAACACCGGGGAGCTGTTTTTT
len: 15; v_gene: TRBV6-5; abundance: once; d_gene: TRBD2; j_gene: TRBJ2-3; CDR3aa: CASSYGSGESDTQYF; CDR3nt: TGTGCCAGCAGTTACGGTAGCGGGGAATCAGATACGCAGTATTTT